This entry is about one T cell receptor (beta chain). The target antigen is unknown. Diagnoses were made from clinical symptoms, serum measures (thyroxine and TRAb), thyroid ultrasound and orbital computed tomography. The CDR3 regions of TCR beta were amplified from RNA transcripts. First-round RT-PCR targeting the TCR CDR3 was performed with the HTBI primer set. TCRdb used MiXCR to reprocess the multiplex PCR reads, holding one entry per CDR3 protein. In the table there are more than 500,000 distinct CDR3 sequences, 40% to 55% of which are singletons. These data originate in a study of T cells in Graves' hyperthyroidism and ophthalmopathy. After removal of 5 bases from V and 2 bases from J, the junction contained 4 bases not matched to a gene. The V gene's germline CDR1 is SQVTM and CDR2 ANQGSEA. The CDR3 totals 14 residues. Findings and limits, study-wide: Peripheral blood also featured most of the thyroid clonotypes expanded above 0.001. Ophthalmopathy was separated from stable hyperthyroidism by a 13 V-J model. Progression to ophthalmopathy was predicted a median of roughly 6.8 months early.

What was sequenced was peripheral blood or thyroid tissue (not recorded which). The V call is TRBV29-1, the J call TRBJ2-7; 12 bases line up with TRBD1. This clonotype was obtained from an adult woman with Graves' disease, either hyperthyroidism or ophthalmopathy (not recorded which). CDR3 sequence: CSVRDRGRPYEQYF. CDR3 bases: TGCAGCGTTCGGGACAGGGGGCGCCCCTACGAGCAGTACTTC.